This T cell receptor beta chain was sequenced during a study of CDR3 diversity in severe acne. The CDR3 spans 13 residues. Germline loops: CDR1 MNHEY, CDR2 SMNVEV (reference sequence). With 10 bases removed from V and 2 bases from J, the gap between germline ends came to 15 bases. TCRdb re-derived calls from the PCR reads in MiXCR, one entry per CDR3 protein. The table has about 86,000 distinct CDR3 sequences, approximately 51% seen once. This clonotype originated in a male donor in good health, without acne. The sample comprised blood. J is TRBJ2-7 and V is TRBV27, with D possibly called TRBD1 or TRBD2 (5 bases each). CDR3 region: CATARDRPYEQYF. CDR3 bases: TGTGCCACCGCCCGGGACCGACCCTACGAGCAGTACTTC.